Described below is a single TCR beta chain sequence and its context. V trimming: 5 bases; J trimming: 6 bases; junction bases outside the gene matches: 9. The CDR3 contains 14 residues. The V gene's germline CDR1 is LNHDA and CDR2 SQIVND (reference sequence). This entry comes from a study of blood T cell repertoires in COVID-19. Looking at the study overall: The United States, Italy and Spain supplied acute and convalescent COVID-19 samples.

In the authors' methods: Estimation of nucleated cell counts was performed using reference gene primer amplification. Assay: immunoSEQ multiplex PCR; the TCRdb copy retains only in-frame clones and omits some. The DNA gave D and trimming, while V, J and clone size come from that table. This repertoire shows under 200,000 clones, about 85% found once; its top ten account for approximately 5.4%. The V gene is TRBV19, the J gene TRBJ1-2; 7 bases align to TRBD1. Sequenced sample: peripheral blood. The receptor was isolated from a woman between 50 and 59 years old with COVID-19, enrolled during active disease. CDR3 nucleotide sequence: TGTGCCAGTAGTCCCAGGGGGAAGGTCAATGGCTACACCTTC. Its protein is CASSPRGKVNGYTF. The full variable domain, with the rest looked up from reference TRBV19 and TRBJ1-2, is DGGITQSPKYLFRKEGQNVTLSCEQNLNHDAMYWYRQDPGQGLRLIYYSQIVNDFQKGDIAEGYSVSREKKESFPLTVTSAQKNPTAFYLCASSPRGKVNGYTFGSGTRLTVV.